This T cell receptor beta chain was sequenced during a study of somatic mutations in cytotoxic T cells in rheumatoid arthritis. This CDR3 is built from 15 residues. Germline values: CDR1 PRHDT, CDR2 FYEKMQ (reference sequence). Trimming at V came to 6 bases and at J to 4 bases, leaving 8 bases not matched to a gene. TCRdb's copy holds only in-frame clones and misses some; the assay was immunoSEQ multiplex PCR. The sample contains 2,500 to 3,500 clones, about nine tenths of which appear only once. The V and J genes are TRBV13 and TRBJ2-7; 11 bases line up with TRBD2. The receptor was isolated from a woman aged 55-70 years with rheumatoid arthritis. Sequencing was done on a sample of CD8+ T cells sorted from blood. CDR3 sequence: CASSLGTSGGYEQYF. The CDR3 nucleotides read TGTGCCAGCAGTCTCGGTACTAGCGGGGGATACGAGCAGTACTTC. Complete variable domain (other parts from reference TRBV13 and TRBJ2-7): AAGVIQSPRHLIKEKRETATLKCYPIPRHDTVYWYQQGPGQDPQFLISFYEKMQSDKGSIPDRFSAQQFSDYHSELNMSSLELGDSALYFCASSLGTSGGYEQYFGPGTRLTVT.